This T cell receptor beta chain was documented in a study of T cells of healthy individuals. TCRdb re-called the 5' RACE reads through MiXCR, storing one row per CDR3 protein. Of around 79,000 distinct CDR3 sequences in the sample, approximately 4.8% were seen once. This clonotype was sampled from a female donor in good health.

The CDR3 spells CASSLPLQGRTEAFF. In DNA form, the CDR3 reads TGTGCCAGCAGCTTGCCCCTACAGGGGAGGACTGAAGCTTTCTTT. The chain combines TRBV7-9 with TRBJ1-1; the match to TRBD1 covers 7 bases. The trim removed 3 bases at V and 5 bases at J, leaving 9 bases unmatched. CDR1 is SEHNR, CDR2 FQNEAQ, per germline (reference sequence). This CDR3 has 15 residues.